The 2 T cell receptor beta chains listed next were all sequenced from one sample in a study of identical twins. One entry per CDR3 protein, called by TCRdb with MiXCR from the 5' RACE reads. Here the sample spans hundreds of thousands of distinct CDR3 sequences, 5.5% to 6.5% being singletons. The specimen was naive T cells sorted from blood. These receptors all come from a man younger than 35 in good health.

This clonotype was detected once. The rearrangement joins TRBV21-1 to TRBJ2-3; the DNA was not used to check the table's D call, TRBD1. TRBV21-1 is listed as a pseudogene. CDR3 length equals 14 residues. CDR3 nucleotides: TGTGCCAGCAGCTTCGACGACAGGGTTGATACGCAGTATTTT. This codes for CASSFDDRVDTQYF.

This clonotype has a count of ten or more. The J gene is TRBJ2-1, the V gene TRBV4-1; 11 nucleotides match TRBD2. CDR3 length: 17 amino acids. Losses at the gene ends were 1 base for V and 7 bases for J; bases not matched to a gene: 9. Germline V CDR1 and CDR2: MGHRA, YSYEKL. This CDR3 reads CASSQVSGRAVLNEQFF. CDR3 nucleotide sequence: TGCGCCAGCAGCCAAGTTAGCGGGAGGGCCGTACTGAATGAGCAGTTCTTC.